This T cell receptor (beta chain) was sequenced in a study of blood T cell repertoires in COVID-19. Study details: Sites across the United States, Italy and Spain contributed samples from acute and convalescent COVID-19. T cells, B-cell-depleted T cells, or PBMCs supplied cDNA or gDNA.

Assay: immunoSEQ multiplex PCR; the TCRdb copy retains only in-frame clones and omits some. The table lists about 200,000 clones, around 85% of them singletons. This CDR3 is 14 amino acids long. The germline V gene encodes CDR1 SGHNT and CDR2 YYREEE (reference sequence). The V and J ends lost 5 bases and 10 bases, in that order; junction bases with no gene match: 9. Enrolment of Seattle patients took place during active infection, and they were followed longitudinally. This sequence originates from a man in his fifties or sixties with COVID-19, enrolled during active disease. V gene TRBV5-4 combines with J gene TRBJ1-6; 7 nucleotides align to TRBD1. The sample was peripheral blood. The CDR3 DNA sequence: TGTGCCAGCAGTTTACAGGGGTTCGGGTCACCCCTCCACTTT. The encoded protein is CASSLQGFGSPLHF.